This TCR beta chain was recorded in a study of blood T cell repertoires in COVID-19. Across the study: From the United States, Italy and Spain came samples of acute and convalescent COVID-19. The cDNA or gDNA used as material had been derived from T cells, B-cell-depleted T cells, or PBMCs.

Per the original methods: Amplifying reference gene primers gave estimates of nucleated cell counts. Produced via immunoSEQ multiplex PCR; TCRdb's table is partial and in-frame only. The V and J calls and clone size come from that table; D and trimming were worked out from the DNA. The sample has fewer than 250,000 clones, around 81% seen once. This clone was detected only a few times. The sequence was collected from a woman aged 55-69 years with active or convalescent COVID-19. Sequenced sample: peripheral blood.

CDR3 nucleotides: TGTGCCAGCAGCGCCCCGGGACACCCCTACGAGCAGTACTTC. Amino acid sequence: CASSAPGHPYEQYF. J is TRBJ2-7 and V is TRBV7-9; weak D call: TRBD1 (6 bases). This CDR3 has 14 residues. The V and J ends lost 5 bases and 2 bases respectively, with 13 bases between them. CDR1 is SEHNR and CDR2 is FQNEAQ in the germline V gene (reference sequence).